These T cell receptor beta chains were read from a single sample in a study of blood T cell repertoires in COVID-19. Only in-frame clones appear in the TCRdb table, and some are missing; sequencing was by immunoSEQ multiplex PCR. The sample lists about 110,000 clones, roughly 85% occurring once. Input material: peripheral blood. These receptors were collected from a woman in her fifties or sixties with acute or convalescent COVID-19. The CDR3 runs from the conserved cysteine through the conserved F or W. The D gene is left open where the match is weak.

v_call d_call cdr3_aa
TRBV30 TRBD2 CAWSIGLAGYNEQFF
TRBV6-2/TRBV6-3 NA CASSYEYGASSYNEQFF
TRBV7-2 NA CASSFQGTGTEAFF
TRBV7-8 NA CASSSRRVNQPQHF
TRBV18 NA CASSPVAYGYTF
TRBV19 TRBD1 CATGWGQGVYEQYF
TRBV28 TRBD1 CASSYGQGNQPQHF
TRBV15 TRBD2 CATSTGTSAQETQYF
TRBV28 NA CASSQDSFPGYTF
TRBV10-3 TRBD2 CAIAGGPDTQYF
TRBV18 NA CASSPTGYAEAFF
TRBV11-2 TRBD1 CASSLVWTGFRTGELFF
TRBV19 NA CASSISRGYTEAFF
TRBV6-6 TRBD1 CASRTGEDGYTF
TRBV7-8 TRBD1 CASSPGQGAWDTIYF
TRBV11-2 TRBD1 CASSTPRGDRREKLFF
TRBV3-1/TRBV3-2 TRBD1 CASSREGQGRRYTF
TRBV5-1 NA CASKIGESNTEAFF
TRBV7-9 NA CASSSQGPLGDTQYF
TRBV30 TRBD1 CACSSPGQGAGEQYF
TRBV27 NA CASSPTPGYEQYF
TRBV7-2 NA CASSLNGYEQYF
TRBV5-4 TRBD1 CASSDRTGRDSPLHF
TRBV7-2 TRBD1 CASSRGQAYRGYTF
TRBV19 TRBD1 CASSEDRVSETQYF
TRBV6-2/TRBV6-3 TRBD2 CASSYLAGVSEQCF
TRBV2 NA CASRWSQTANEKLFF
TRBV7-2 NA CASSLDRGTYGYTF
TRBV30 NA CAWSVGPQDTEAFF
TRBV2 TRBD1 CASSWDRDYGYTF
TRBV5-1 NA CASNPEGGPYEQYF
TRBV30 NA CAWSPAPRARKGSPLHF
TRBV5-1 TRBD2 CASSLRTSGRSEQYF
TRBV5-1 NA CASSLSAPREDTQYF
TRBV7-2 TRBD1 CASSYQGAQSEQFF
TRBV29-1 TRBD2 CSVGLASVGELFF
TRBV6-5 TRBD1 CASSYSNRGGYNEQFF
TRBV28 TRBD1 CASSRLQGVGNTIYF